This T cell receptor (beta chain) appears in the sequencing data of a study of control samples from healthy donors and cancer patients. About this clone: Other DNA sequences in the sample encode the same CDR3.

Data came from immunoSEQ multiplex PCR; TCRdb stores just in-frame clones and leaves some out. Altogether approximately 220,000 clones are present, over 90% being singletons, with the ten largest covering roughly 1.6%. The sequence was obtained from a man between 45 and 60 years old in good health. Sample: blood.

The CDR3 loop is CASRGGLSTDTQYF. The CDR3 DNA reads as TGTGCCAGCAGGGGGGGACTAAGCACAGATACGCAGTATTTT. The gene calls are TRBV9 and TRBJ2-3, with 7 bases identical to TRBD2. This CDR3 comprises 14 residues. With V trimmed by 5 bases and J by 0 bases, 3 bases remained unmatched. Germline V gives CDR1 SGDLS, CDR2 YYNGEE. Supplemented by reference TRBV9 and TRBJ2-3, the full variable domain reads DSGVTQTPKHLITATGQRVTLRCSPRSGDLSVYWYQQSLDQGLQFLIQYYNGEERAKGNILERFSAQQFPDLHSELNLSSLELGDSALYFCASRGGLSTDTQYFGPGTRLTVL.